One and the same sample provided the 8 T cell receptor beta chains below, sequenced in a study of Tregs in tolerant kidney transplant recipients. Profiled with immunoSEQ multiplex PCR; TCRdb holds only in-frame clones, not every one. Of some 68,000 clones listed, 80% to 85% were seen once; the top ten hold about 4.5%. The sample was CD4+ T cells from blood. Receptors were obtained from a human donor in good health.

The rearrangement joins TRBV21-1 to TRBJ2-2; TRBD1 is the table's D call, not checked against the DNA. TRBV21-1 is described as a pseudogene. The CDR3 is made up of 18 amino acids. The CDR3: CASSKGETGGANTGELFF. CDR3 nucleotides: TGTGCCAGCAGCAAAGGGGAGACAGGGGGCGCGAACACCGGGGAGCTGTTTTTT.

This clone is a singleton in its sample. The CDR3 DNA is TGTGCCAGCAGTGAACTTCCCGGGGCCCATACATTCTATGGCTACACCTTC. Protein: CASSELPGAHTFYGYTF. This sequence joins TRBV6-1 and TRBJ1-2, with D possibly matching TRBD1 (5 bases). Germline loops: CDR1 MNHNS, CDR2 SASEGT. This CDR3 comprises 17 residues. Trimming cost V 2 bases and J 4 bases, with 20 bases left between them.

V usage is TRBV7-7 and J usage is TRBJ2-5, with a possible D match to TRBD2 (5 bases). Looked up from germline, CDR1 is SSHAT and CDR2 is FNYEAQ (reference sequence). Trimming took 5 bases from V and 1 from J, leaving 11 bases between them. This CDR3 comprises 14 residues. Here the CDR3 reads CASSPPGIQETQYF. As DNA, the CDR3 is TGTGCCAGCAGCCCGCCCGGGATCCAAGAGACCCAGTACTTC.

The J gene is TRBJ2-3, the V gene TRBV19; maybe TRBD2 (6 bases). The CDR3 spans 14 residues. The V end was cut by 1 base, the J end by 3 bases, with 8 bases between. The V gene's germline CDR1 is LNHDA and CDR2 SQIVND (reference sequence). The CDR3 coding sequence is TGTGCCAGTAGTATAGTGGGGAGGACAGATACGCAGTATTTT. This codes for CASSIVGRTDTQYF.

The CDR3 region is CAWRIQGARTEAFF. In nucleotides, the CDR3 is TGTGCCTGGAGGATACAGGGGGCTAGGACTGAAGCTTTCTTT. The chain joins TRBV30 to TRBJ1-1, with 9 bases matching TRBD1. This CDR3 contains 14 residues. Germline trimming cut 3 bases from V and 5 bases from J; bases unmatched to any gene: 7. CDR1 and CDR2 from the germline V gene are GTSNPN and SVGIG (reference sequence).

V gene TRBV20-1 combines with J gene TRBJ1-1; maybe TRBD1 (6 bases). CDR1 is DFQATT, CDR2 SNEGSKA, per germline (reference sequence). Trimming pared 6 bases from V and 4 bases from J, leaving 9 bases between. CDR3 length: 11 residues. The CDR3 DNA is TGCAGTGCGGGGGGCCTCACTGAAGCTTTCTTT. The encoded protein is CSAGGLTEAFF.

The chain couples TRBV5-1 to TRBJ2-5; 10 nucleotides match TRBD2. The CDR3 is 17 amino acids. The trim removed 0 bases at V and 5 bases at J, leaving 10 bases unmatched. Germline V gene lookup returns CDR1 SGHRS and CDR2 YFSETQ. This CDR3 is CASSLDPSGGVLETQYF. The CDR3 DNA reads TGCGCCAGCAGCTTGGACCCCAGCGGGGGGGTATTGGAGACCCAGTACTTC.

This clone has just one count. The chain recombines TRBV4-1 with TRBJ1-1; D gene ambiguous. This CDR3 is 14 amino acids long. Germline loops: CDR1 MGHRA, CDR2 YSYEKL. V gave up 3 bases and J gave up 3 bases, with 11 bases separating them. The DNA for the CDR3 is TGCGCCAGCAGCCAGATTACGGGGTACACTGAAGCTTTCTTT. It yields the protein CASSQITGYTEAFF.